A selection of T cell receptor beta chains follows, all from one sample in a study of T cells in Graves' hyperthyroidism and ophthalmopathy. TCRdb re-called the multiplex PCR reads through MiXCR, storing one row per CDR3 protein. Seen here are some 300,000 distinct CDR3 sequences, roughly 13% observed once, and the top ten hold roughly 8.2%. Sample: blood. Receptors originate from a woman aged 40 to 50 with Graves' hyperthyroidism. Both conserved end residues are part of each CDR3. The D gene is left open where the match is weak. The listing skips clone size in some rows; elsewhere it reads once, few, many or a size class.

TRBJ2-2 | NA | TRBV3-1 | many | TGTGCCAGCAGCCAACGTGACAGACCCGGGGAGCTGTTTTTT | CASSQRDRPGELFF
TRBJ2-7 | TRBD2 | TRBV7-2 | many | TGTGCCAGCAGCTTATCTAGCGGGAGTATCCACGAGCAGTACTTC | CASSLSSGSIHEQYF
TRBJ1-1 | NA | TRBV2 | many | TGTGCCAGCAGTTTTAACACTGAAGCTTTCTTT | CASSFNTEAFF
TRBJ2-3 | NA | TRBV6-1 | NA | TGTGCCAGCAATGACCGAGGGAGCACAGATACGCAGTATTTT | CASNDRGSTDTQYF
TRBJ1-4 | NA | TRBV2 | many | TGTGCCAGCGGGGGAGGGACCGGTGAAAAACTGTTTTTT | CASGGGTGEKLFF
TRBJ2-3 | NA | TRBV2 | NA | TGTGCCAGCAGTGAATCGGGGAGCTTAGATACGCAGTATTTT | CASSESGSLDTQYF
TRBJ2-5 | NA | TRBV13 | many | TGTGCCAGCAGCTTAGGAGACAGGCAAGAGACCCAGTACTTC | CASSLGDRQETQYF
TRBJ1-1 | NA | TRBV5-6 | many | TGTGCCAGCAGCTTGGTCGACCGGAACACTGAAGCTTTCTTT | CASSLVDRNTEAFF
TRBJ1-4 | NA | TRBV12-3/TRBV12-4 | many | TGTGCCAGCAGTTTAGCGGTTCGGGGAGCAGGAGGAAAACTGTTTTTT | CASSLAVRGAGGKLFF
TRBJ2-7 | TRBD1 | TRBV27 | NA | TGTGCCAGCAGTCCCGGGACAGGTTGGAGTCGCGAGCAGTACTTC | CASSPGTGWSREQYF
TRBJ1-3 | NA | TRBV3-1 | few | TGTGCCAGCAGCGTAAATCCCGGTGGGGATAACACCATATATTTT | CASSVNPGGDNTIYF
TRBJ2-1 | TRBD2 | TRBV10-3 | few | TGTGCCATCGGTAAAGGGACTAGCGGGAATGATGAGCAGTTCTTC | CAIGKGTSGNDEQFF
TRBJ2-7 | NA | TRBV30 | many | TGTGCCTGGAGTCACCCCCTAGCGAAACTCTACGAGCAGTACTTC | CAWSHPLAKLYEQYF
TRBJ1-1 | NA | TRBV4-1 | NA | TGCGCCAGCAGCCAAGTTGTCCTGACGGGTCCGAACACTGAAGCTTTCTTT | CASSQVVLTGPNTEAFF
TRBJ2-1 | TRBD2 | TRBV28 | NA | TGTGCCAGCAGTTTACGCGGTACTAGCGGGAGCTACAATGAGCAGTTCTTC | CASSLRGTSGSYNEQFF
TRBJ2-7 | TRBD1 | TRBV4-2 | few | TGTGCCAGCAGCCAAGACACAGGGGGTCCTATGGCCTACGAGCAGTACTTC | CASSQDTGGPMAYEQYF
TRBJ2-2 | NA | TRBV18 | NA | TGTGCCAGCTCACCACTGGCGATGACCACGAACACCGGGGAGCTGTTTTTT | CASSPLAMTTNTGELFF
TRBJ1-5 | TRBD1 | TRBV19 | NA | TGTGCCAGTAGTATAGGACAGGGGGCACACCAGCCCCAGCATTTT | CASSIGQGAHQPQHF
TRBJ2-2 | TRBD1 | TRBV7-9 | few | TGTGCCAGCAGCTTCGACAGGGCAACCGGGGAGCTGTTTTTT | CASSFDRATGELFF
TRBJ2-2 | TRBD1 | TRBV12-3/TRBV12-4 | NA | TGTGCCAGCAGTCTCTGGACAGGGGGGCCCCGGGAGCTGTTTTTT | CASSLWTGGPRELFF
TRBJ2-7 | TRBD1 | TRBV20-1 | many | TGCAGTGCTGACAGGGGGCGCGGTTACGAGCAGTACTTC | CSADRGRGYEQYF
TRBJ2-1 | NA | TRBV29-1 | many | TGCAGCGTCCAGGAGGGGGTTTCCCTCAATGAGCAGTTCTTC | CSVQEGVSLNEQFF
TRBJ1-2 | NA | TRBV20-1 | NA | TGCAGTGCTACTTCTCCCCTGTCGACCGGGAGCGGCTACACCTTC | CSATSPLSTGSGYTF
TRBJ2-4 | NA | TRBV5-5 | once | TGTGCCAGCAGCTCGGGACTCTCTGAAAGAGCCAAAAACATTCAGTACTTC | CASSSGLSERAKNIQYF
TRBJ2-4 | NA | TRBV7-4 | few | TGTGCCAGCAGCTTAGTAGACAGTCTACTAGCCAAAAACATTCAGTACTTC | CASSLVDSLLAKNIQYF
TRBJ2-1 | NA | TRBV11-2 | many | TGTGCCAGCAGCTTGGGGATGGGTGAGCAGTTCTTC | CASSLGMGEQFF
TRBJ1-1 | NA | TRBV25-1 | many | TGTGCCAGCAGCGAAGAATACGGTTTTGAAGCTTTCTTT | CASSEEYGFEAFF
TRBJ2-3 | TRBD2 | TRBV4-1 | NA | TGCGCCAGCAAAATAGCGGGAACATCTAGCACAGATACGCAGTATTTT | CASKIAGTSSTDTQYF
TRBJ2-5 | TRBD1 | TRBV6-1 | NA | TGTACCAGCCATGCACAGGGGTCAGAGACCCAGTACTTC | CTSHAQGSETQYF
TRBJ2-2 | TRBD2 | TRBV2 | many | TGTGCCAGCACCGGACTAGAGGACACCGGGGAGCTGTTTTTT | CASTGLEDTGELFF
TRBJ2-3 | NA | TRBV3-1 | many | TGTGCCAGCAGCCAAGTTGTGGGAGCAGATACGCAGTATTTT | CASSQVVGADTQYF
TRBJ1-1 | NA | TRBV9 | NA | TGTGCCAGCAGCGGACTCAACCAAGCTGAAGCTTTCTTT | CASSGLNQAEAFF